The 28 T cell receptor beta chains reported below all come from one sample, sequenced in a study of T cell responses to AZD1222 COVID-19 vaccine. Sequencing was performed with immunoSEQ multiplex PCR; in TCRdb, only in-frame clones are kept and a portion is missing. The data hold 98,000 or so clones, with over 90% observed a single time. Source: peripheral blood, taken on day 0 of AZD1222 vaccination. Source of these receptors: an adult in good health.

This clone was seen a single time. This chain connects TRBV6-1 to TRBJ2-7, with TRBD2 matching over 9 bases. This CDR3 region has 22 residues. J was trimmed by 0 bases and V by 2 bases; bases with no gene match: 23. Germline-derived CDR1 and CDR2 are MNHNS and SASEGT. For the CDR3, the DNA is TGTGCCAGCAGTGAAACAAGCGGGGAGCGGGGGGCGGTAGGGACTAGCTCCTACGAGCAGTACTTC. Residues: CASSETSGERGAVGTSSYEQYF.

This sequence joins TRBV30 and TRBJ2-1; no definite D call. Trimming left V 4 bases short and J 6 bases short, with 19 bases between. The germline gives CDR1 GTSNPN, CDR2 SVGIG (reference sequence). This CDR3 has 15 residues. The CDR3 bases are TGTGCCTGGACTTTGAAGGCGTTGTCTCTCAATGAGCAGTTCTTC. Translated: CAWTLKALSLNEQFF.

The V call is TRBV7-9, the J call TRBJ2-4, with 8 bases matching TRBD1. The CDR3 contains 14 residues. CDR1 is SEHNR, CDR2 FQNEAQ, per germline (reference sequence). V gave up 5 bases and J gave up 7 bases; unmatched junction bases: 7. For the CDR3, the DNA is TGTGCCAGCAGCCTCGTGCAGGGGGCGAACATTCAGTACTTC. Amino acid sequence: CASSLVQGANIQYF.

The rearrangement joins TRBV7-9 to TRBJ2-7, with TRBD2 matching over 7 bases. The CDR3 sequence is 12 residues long. J was trimmed by 3 bases and V by 5 bases; bases with no gene match: 1. Germline lookup yields CDR1 SEHNR and CDR2 FQNEAQ (reference sequence). The CDR3 DNA follows: TGTGCCAGCAGCGGCGGGAGCTACGAGCAGTACTTC. This translates into CASSGGSYEQYF. The full variable domain, its missing parts supplied by reference TRBV7-9 and TRBJ2-7, is DTGVSQNPRHKITKRGQNVTFRCDPISEHNRLYWYRQTLGQGPEFLTYFQNEAQLEKSRLLSDRFSAERPKGSFSTLEIQRTEQGDSAMYLCASSGGSYEQYFGPGTRLTVT.

J is TRBJ2-3 and V is TRBV4-3; no definite D call. Per germline, CDR1 LGHNA and CDR2 YSLEER. CDR3 length: 15 amino acids. The V end lost 1 base, the J end lost 3 bases, and 11 bases lay between the germline ends. The CDR3 loop is CASSQVPVRTDTQYF. Written as DNA, the CDR3 is TGCGCCAGCAGCCAAGTCCCCGTGAGGACAGATACGCAGTATTTT.

The CDR3 nucleotides read TGTGCCAGCAGCTTTGGTCTCGCCTACGAGCAGTACTTC. Amino acids: CASSFGLAYEQYF. This sequence joins TRBV5-6 and TRBJ2-7; D is ambiguous. Trimming took 2 bases from V and 2 from J, leaving 8 bases between them. The CDR3 extends over 13 amino acids. CDR1 SGHDT and CDR2 YYEEEE come from the germline V gene.

V and J are TRBV7-2 and TRBJ1-1; D gene unclear. Germline V gene lookup returns CDR1 SGHTA and CDR2 FQGNSA. The CDR3 spans 13 residues. The V gene lost 5 bases and the J gene lost 1 base, with 8 bases spanning the gap. The CDR3 protein is CASSLTWNTEAFF. The CDR3 DNA follows: TGTGCCAGCAGCCTCACGTGGAACACTGAAGCTTTCTTT.

The chain's CDR3 is CASSADRGQSVTEAFF. The CDR3 DNA reads as TGTGCCAGCAGCGCGGACAGGGGGCAGAGTGTCACTGAAGCTTTCTTT. This rearrangement joins TRBV7-2 to TRBJ1-1; 11 nucleotides align to TRBD1. Germline values: CDR1 SGHTA, CDR2 FQGNSA. The V segment lost 5 bases and the J segment 4 bases; nucleotides outside the gene matches: 9. The CDR3 has 16 amino acids.

The genes are TRBV29-1 and TRBJ2-2; TRBD2 agrees at 8 bases. The CDR3 has 15 amino acids. Germline-derived CDR1 and CDR2 are SQVTM and ANQGSEA. With V trimmed by 7 bases and J by 3 bases, 10 bases remained unmatched. The CDR3, as DNA: TGCAGCGCCTACGGGGGGGCGGATTACACCGGGGAGCTGTTTTTT. This sequence encodes CSAYGGADYTGELFF.

This CDR3 is CASSLREGAPGELFF. In DNA form, the CDR3 reads TGTGCCAGCAGCTTAAGAGAGGGTGCACCCGGGGAGCTGTTTTTT. The V gene is TRBV7-3, the J gene TRBJ2-2, with D maybe TRBD2 (5 bases). Germline CDR1 SGHTA, CDR2 FQGTGA. The CDR3 runs 15 residues. V lost 1 base to trimming and J lost 6 bases, with 12 bases between them.

The chain uses TRBV20-1 and TRBJ2-7; no clear D gene. Per the germline V gene, CDR1 is DFQATT and CDR2 is SNEGSKA (reference sequence). This CDR3 has 13 residues. The ends were cut back, 3 bases at V and 1 base at J, with 10 bases in the middle. CDR3 loop: CSASVSVSYEQYF. The CDR3 nucleotides read TGCAGTGCTAGTGTGTCAGTATCCTACGAGCAGTACTTC.

V gene TRBV18 combines with J gene TRBJ1-5, with 9 nucleotides matching TRBD1. The length of the CDR3 is 18 residues. The junction had 11 bases not matched to a gene; V was cut back by 3 bases and J by 2 bases. The germline V gene has CDR1 KGHSH and CDR2 LQKENI. CDR3 amino acids: CASSPRPGTGNGNQPQHF. The CDR3 nucleotides read TGTGCCAGCTCACCGCGTCCCGGGACAGGGAACGGCAATCAGCCCCAGCATTTT. Full variable domain (remainder filled in from reference TRBV18 and TRBJ1-5): NAGVMQNPRHLVRRRGQEARLRCSPMKGHSHVYWYRQLPEEGLKFMVYLQKENIIDESGMPKERFSAEFPKEGPSILRIQQVVRGDSAAYFCASSPRPGTGNGNQPQHFGDGTRLSIL.

V usage is TRBV2 and J usage is TRBJ1-4, with D tentatively TRBD1 (5 bases). The germline V gene encodes CDR1 SNHLY and CDR2 FYNNEI. Trimming removed 8 bases from V and 0 bases from J, with 16 bases in between. The CDR3 spans 16 residues. Here the CDR3 reads CASWGESVATNEKLFF. The CDR3 DNA follows: TGTGCCAGCTGGGGGGAAAGCGTTGCAACTAATGAAAAACTGTTTTTT.

The chain links TRBV6-2 or TRBV6-3 to TRBJ1-5; 7 bases line up with TRBD1. Germline-derived CDR1 and CDR2 are MNHEY and SVGEGT. The CDR3 is 18 residues long. V shed 1 base and J 0 bases; nucleotides not matched to a gene: 9. The CDR3 sequence is CASSYWPGTVASNQPQHF. The CDR3 DNA reads TGTGCCAGCAGTTACTGGCCGGGGACAGTTGCTAGCAATCAGCCCCAGCATTTT.

This clone was found once. The chain is built from TRBV7-3 and TRBJ2-2, with TRBD2 as a possible D gene (5 bases). CDR3 length equals 17 residues. With 5 bases removed from V and 1 base from J, the gap between germline ends came to 17 bases. Per germline, CDR1 SGHTA and CDR2 FQGTGA. The CDR3 DNA sequence: TGTGCCAGCAGCCCCTGGTCTGGCGGAGGGAACACCGGGGAGCTGTTTTTT. It is translated as CASSPWSGGGNTGELFF.

The gene calls are TRBV6-5 and TRBJ2-7, with 7 bases matching TRBD2. The V gene's germline CDR1 is MNHEY and CDR2 SVGAGI. The junction had 10 bases not matched to a gene; V was cut back by 8 bases and J by 0 bases. CDR3 length: 15 residues. The CDR3 reads CASEGGTPSSYEQYF. The CDR3 region has the DNA TGTGCCAGCGAGGGAGGGACGCCAAGCTCCTACGAGCAGTACTTC.

This chain connects TRBV3-1 (or the pseudogene TRBV3-2) to TRBJ2-1; D possibly uses TRBD1 or TRBD2 (6 bases each). CDR1 is LGHDT and CDR2 is YNNKEL in the germline V gene (reference sequence). The CDR3 consists of 15 residues. The ends were cut back, 7 bases at V and 6 bases at J, with 19 bases in the middle. CDR3 bases: TGTGCCAGCACTTGGACAGCGAAGGGGGGCAATGAGCAGTTCTTC. It is translated as CASTWTAKGGNEQFF.

In the case of this clone: The same CDR3 arises from other DNA sequences in this sample as well. The chain has TRBV6-5 and TRBJ2-3; TRBD1 agrees at 8 bases. The CDR3 extends over 14 amino acids. J gave up 3 bases and V 6 bases, and 5 bases lay outside the gene matches. Per germline, CDR1 MNHEY and CDR2 SVGAGI. The CDR3 nucleotides read TGTGCCAGCAGGCGAACAGGGGGGACAGATACGCAGTATTTT. Translation: CASRRTGGTDTQYF.

This sequence joins TRBV29-1 and TRBJ2-7; TRBD1 matches at 8 bases. The CDR3 has 13 amino acids. Germline V gives CDR1 SQVTM, CDR2 ANQGSEA. The V gene end was trimmed by 4 bases and the J gene end by 3 bases; junction bases not matched to a gene: 5. The chain's CDR3 is CSVVQGVDYEQYF. The CDR3 DNA reads as TGCAGCGTTGTACAGGGGGTGGACTACGAGCAGTACTTC.

This clone was seen more than once but under ten times. CDR3 protein: CASSVGPGRNYGYTF. The CDR3 nucleotides are TGTGCCAGCAGCGTAGGACCGGGACGGAATTATGGCTACACCTTC. The chain employs TRBV9 and TRBJ1-2, with D possibly matching TRBD1 (5 bases). Germline assignment: CDR1 SGDLS and CDR2 YYNGEE. V lost 0 bases to trimming and J lost 5 bases, with 14 bases between them. The CDR3 is 15 residues long.

The chain has TRBV30 and TRBJ2-6; D is unclear. Germline V gene sequence: CDR1 GTSNPN, CDR2 SVGIG (reference sequence). The V end lost 0 bases, the J end lost 1 base, and 7 bases lay between the germline ends. CDR3 length: 15 residues. The CDR3 DNA reads as TGTGCCTGGAGTGTACCCTATTCTGGGGCCAACGTCCTGACTTTC. It translates to CAWSVPYSGANVLTF.

The chain combines TRBV19 with TRBJ1-1; no definite D call. The CDR3 covers 13 residues. Trimming took 7 bases from V and 5 from J, leaving 14 bases between them. Germline CDR1 and CDR2: LNHDA and SQIVND (reference sequence). The CDR3 nucleotides read TGTGCCAGTAACCCCCCGGGAGGAACTGAAGCTTTCTTT. Translating gives CASNPPGGTEAFF. The full variable domain, rest sourced from reference TRBV19 and TRBJ1-1, is DGGITQSPKYLFRKEGQNVTLSCEQNLNHDAMYWYRQDPGQGLRLIYYSQIVNDFQKGDIAEGYSVSREKKESFPLTVTSAQKNPTAFYLCASNPPGGTEAFFGQGTRLTVV.

The chain has TRBV27 and TRBJ1-2; 11 bases are a match to TRBD1. Germline CDR1 and CDR2: MNHEY and SMNVEV (reference sequence). This CDR3 region has 16 residues. After removal of 6 bases from V and 3 bases from J, the junction contained 9 bases not matched to a gene. This chain's CDR3 is CASRYAGTGGDYGYTF. CDR3 sequence (DNA): TGTGCCAGCAGATACGCCGGGACAGGGGGGGACTATGGCTACACCTTC.

This chain joins TRBV19 and TRBJ2-1; D is possibly TRBD2 (7 bases). CDR3 length: 14 residues. The germline V and J ends were trimmed by 0 bases and 10 bases, with 13 bases remaining between them. In germline, CDR1 is LNHDA, CDR2 SQIVND (reference sequence). In DNA, the CDR3 is TGTGCCAGTAGTATAGATCTATGGGGGGGCGAGCAGTTCTTC. Its protein product is CASSIDLWGGEQFF.

The chain uses TRBV11-3 and TRBJ2-3; tentatively, D is TRBD2 (5 bases). Per germline, CDR1 SGHNT and CDR2 YENEEA. V shed 4 bases and J shed 6 bases, with 17 bases lying between them. The length of the CDR3 is 15 residues. DNA for the CDR3: TGTGCCAGCAGCTCTCGAGGGAGCCTCCGGGATACGCAGTATTTT. Amino acids: CASSSRGSLRDTQYF.

This clone has only one observation. The chain joins TRBV12-3 or TRBV12-4 to TRBJ2-3; D uncertain. The CDR3 loop spans 12 amino acids. V dropped 5 bases and J dropped 5 bases, with 8 bases sitting between them. CDR3 nucleotides: TGTGCCAGCAGTCAACGCGAAGATACGCAGTATTTT. Protein product: CASSQREDTQYF.

The J gene is TRBJ1-2, the V gene TRBV6-6, with D unresolved. This CDR3 spans 12 amino acids. The V end was cut by 5 bases, the J end by 7 bases, with 11 bases between. Germline V gene sequence: CDR1 MNHNY, CDR2 SVGAGI (reference sequence). CDR3 coding DNA: TGTGCCAGCAGTCACCTCCGGGGTGGCTACACCTTC. Residues: CASSHLRGGYTF.

This clone was observed a handful of times. The chain recombines TRBV24-1 with TRBJ2-2, with unresolved D. V lost 0 bases to trimming and J lost 5 bases, with 6 bases between them. Germline assignment: CDR1 KGHDR and CDR2 SFDVKD. This CDR3 is built from 14 residues. The CDR3 DNA reads as TGTGCCACCAGTGATTTGTCGGCGACCGGGGAGCTGTTTTTT. Its protein product is CATSDLSATGELFF.